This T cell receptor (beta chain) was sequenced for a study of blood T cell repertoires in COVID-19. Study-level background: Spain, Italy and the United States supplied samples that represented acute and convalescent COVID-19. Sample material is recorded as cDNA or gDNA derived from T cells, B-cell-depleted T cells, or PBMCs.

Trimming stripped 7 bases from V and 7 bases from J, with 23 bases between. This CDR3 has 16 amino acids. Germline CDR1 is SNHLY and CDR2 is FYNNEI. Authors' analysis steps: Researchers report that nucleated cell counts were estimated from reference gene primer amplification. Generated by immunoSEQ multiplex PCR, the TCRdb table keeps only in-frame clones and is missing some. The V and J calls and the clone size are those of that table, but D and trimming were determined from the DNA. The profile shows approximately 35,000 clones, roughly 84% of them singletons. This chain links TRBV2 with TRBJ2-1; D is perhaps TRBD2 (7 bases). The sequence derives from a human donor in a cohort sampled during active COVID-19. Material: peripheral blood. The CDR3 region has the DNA TGTGCCAGCACCCTAGGGGGGAGGGGCTCGGGGAATGAGCAGTTCTTC. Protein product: CASTLGGRGSGNEQFF.